The 20 T cell receptor beta chains below come from one sample, sequenced in a study of shared clonotypes between healthy human individuals. Clones were read by immunoSEQ multiplex PCR, and TCRdb kept only the in-frame ones, dropping some. The sample yields millions of clones, roughly nine tenths seen once. The sequencing sample was made of naive CD4+ T cells sorted from blood. Subset in this sample: CD45RA+ positively selected. These receptors were collected from a man aged 18 to 30 in good health.

The chain is built from TRBV7-2 and TRBJ2-5; TRBD1 might be the D (5 bases). V gave up 5 bases and J gave up 0 bases, with 10 bases separating them. The germline V gene has CDR1 SGHTA and CDR2 FQGNSA. The length of the CDR3 is 14 residues. CDR3 bases: TGTGCCAGCAGCGGCTACAGGTACCAAGAGACCCAGTACTTC. It codes for CASSGYRYQETQYF.

The chain uses TRBV5-4 and TRBJ2-7; D call uncertain. The CDR3 length is 13 residues. Germline CDR1 reads SGHNT; CDR2 reads YYREEE (reference sequence). Trimming took 4 bases from V and 6 from J, leaving 14 bases between them. The CDR3 is CASSVSPLAEQYF. CDR3 sequence (DNA): TGTGCCAGCAGCGTGAGTCCCTTAGCCGAGCAGTACTTC.

This rearrangement joins TRBV19 to TRBJ1-6; 7 bases agree with TRBD1. This CDR3 comprises 14 residues. From germline, CDR1 is LNHDA and CDR2 SQIVND (reference sequence). Germline trimming cut 4 bases from V and 9 bases from J; bases unmatched to any gene: 6. The CDR3 DNA sequence: TGTGCCAGTAGTACCCCAGGGGGGATTTCACCCCTCCACTTT. Translated: CASSTPGGISPLHF. The full variable domain, rest sourced from reference TRBV19 and TRBJ1-6, is DGGITQSPKYLFRKEGQNVTLSCEQNLNHDAMYWYRQDPGQGLRLIYYSQIVNDFQKGDIAEGYSVSREKKESFPLTVTSAQKNPTAFYLCASSTPGGISPLHFGNGTRLTVT.

This clone has a handful of counts. The sample holds other DNA sequences that translate to the same CDR3. The rearrangement uses TRBV7-9 and TRBJ1-2; D not resolved. Germline CDR1 and CDR2: SEHNR and FQNEAQ (reference sequence). This CDR3 has 13 amino acids. V lost 1 base and J 0 bases, leaving 3 bases between the germline ends. DNA of the CDR3: TGTGCCAGCAGCTTAGAGGCTAACTATGGCTACACCTTC. Its protein is CASSLEANYGYTF.

The V gene is TRBV7-9, the J gene TRBJ2-3; 9 bases fit TRBD2. J was trimmed by 2 bases and V by 2 bases; bases with no gene match: 5. Germline CDR1 reads SEHNR; CDR2 reads FQNEAQ (reference sequence). The length of the CDR3 is 16 residues. Here the CDR3 DNA reads TGTGCCAGCAGCTTAAAGGTAGCGGGGGTCACAGATACGCAGTATTTT. Its protein product is CASSLKVAGVTDTQYF.

Of note for this clone: This sample includes further DNA sequences coding for the same CDR3. The rearrangement links TRBV30 to TRBJ2-1, with 13 nucleotides matching TRBD2. Germline CDR1 reads GTSNPN; CDR2 reads SVGIG (reference sequence). The CDR3 contains 13 residues. With V trimmed by 5 bases and J by 5 bases, 0 bases remained unmatched. The CDR3 DNA reads TGTGCCTGGGGGACTAGCGGGAACAATGAGCAGTTCTTC. This encodes CAWGTSGNNEQFF.

This clone occurred once. The gene calls are TRBV6-5 and TRBJ1-6; no clear D gene. The V and J ends lost 5 bases and 6 bases respectively, with 11 bases between them. Germline assignment: CDR1 MNHEY and CDR2 SVGAGI. CDR3 length: 14 residues. The CDR3 loop reads CASSKGVANSPLHF. In nucleotides, the CDR3 is TGTGCCAGCAGTAAGGGTGTGGCTAATTCACCCCTCCACTTT.

The chain combines TRBV7-9 with TRBJ2-7; possibly TRBD1 or TRBD2 for D (5 bases each). The V end was cut by 2 bases, the J end by 0 bases, with 11 bases between. CDR1 SEHNR and CDR2 FQNEAQ come from the germline V gene (reference sequence). The CDR3 length is 15 residues. The CDR3 DNA follows: TGTGCCAGCAGCTTACCGGGACCTTTCTCCTACGAGCAGTACTTC. Its protein is CASSLPGPFSYEQYF. The whole variable domain, remainder taken from reference TRBV7-9 and TRBJ2-7, is DTGVSQNPRHKITKRGQNVTFRCDPISEHNRLYWYRQTLGQGPEFLTYFQNEAQLEKSRLLSDRFSAERPKGSFSTLEIQRTEQGDSAMYLCASSLPGPFSYEQYFGPGTRLTVT.

The chain uses TRBV5-4 and TRBJ1-1, with TRBD1 matching over 9 bases. After removal of 6 bases from V and 0 bases from J, the junction contained 6 bases not matched to a gene. Germline CDR1 reads SGHNT; CDR2 reads YYREEE (reference sequence). CDR3 length: 15 amino acids. Written as DNA, the CDR3 is TGTGCCAGCACCGGACAGGGGACCGTGAACACTGAAGCTTTCTTT. This encodes CASTGQGTVNTEAFF.

V is TRBV30 and J is TRBJ2-7; 7 bases map to TRBD1. Germline lookup yields CDR1 GTSNPN and CDR2 SVGIG (reference sequence). V trimming: 4 bases; J trimming: 3 bases; junction bases outside the gene matches: 6. The CDR3 runs 13 residues. CDR3 DNA: TGTGCCTGGACCGGGACAGTCTACTACGAGCAGTACTTC. This gives the protein CAWTGTVYYEQYF.

The genes are TRBV5-1 and TRBJ2-3, with a weak D call TRBD1 (6 bases). Looked up from germline, CDR1 is SGHRS and CDR2 is YFSETQ. Trimming pared 2 bases from V and 0 bases from J, leaving 7 bases between. The CDR3 totals 14 residues. Written as DNA, the CDR3 is TGCGCCAGCAGCTTTACAGGGAGCACAGATACGCAGTATTTT. Translation gives CASSFTGSTDTQYF. The entire variable domain, with the rest obtained from reference TRBV5-1 and TRBJ2-3, is as follows: KAGVTQTPRYLIKTRGQQVTLSCSPISGHRSVSWYQQTPGQGLQFLFEYFSETQRNKGNFPGRFSGRQFSNSRSEMNVSTLELGDSALYLCASSFTGSTDTQYFGPGTRLTVL.

This chain connects TRBV28 to TRBJ1-6; the D is unclear. The V end was cut by 4 bases, the J end by 7 bases, with 8 bases between. The CDR3 sequence is 13 residues long. CDR1 is MDHEN and CDR2 is SYDVKM in the germline V gene. CDR3 sequence (DNA): TGTGCCAGCAGTTGGGGTTGGAATTCACCCCTCCACTTT. Translation gives CASSWGWNSPLHF. Full variable domain (rest looked up from reference TRBV28 and TRBJ1-6): DVKVTQSSRYLVKRTGEKVFLECVQDMDHENMFWYRQDPGLGLRLIYFSYDVKMKEKGDIPEGYSVSREKKERFSLILESASTNQTSMYLCASSWGWNSPLHFGNGTRLTVT.

The rearrangement links TRBV2 to TRBJ2-7; weak D call: TRBD2 (5 bases). Germline V gene lookup returns CDR1 SNHLY and CDR2 FYNNEI. V was cut by 8 bases and J by 0 bases, with 11 bases left in between. This CDR3 has 13 residues. The CDR3 region has the DNA TGTGCCAGCCGGCGGGCCGCCTCCTACGAGCAGTACTTC. Translated, it gives CASRRAASYEQYF.

The V gene is TRBV5-8, the J gene TRBJ1-5; TRBD1 matches 7 bases. The V and J ends lost 0 bases and 4 bases, in that order; junction bases with no gene match: 4. The length of the CDR3 is 15 residues. Looked up from germline, CDR1 is SGHTS and CDR2 is YDEGEE. The CDR3 reads CASSLDRGRNQPQHF. For the CDR3, the DNA is TGTGCCAGCAGCTTGGACAGGGGAAGGAATCAGCCCCAGCATTTT. The variable domain in full, completed from reference TRBV5-8 and TRBJ1-5, reads EAGVTQSPTHLIKTRGQQATLRCSPISGHTSVYWYQQALGLGLQFLLWYDEGEERNRGNFPPRFSGRQFPNYSSELNVNALELEDSALYLCASSLDRGRNQPQHFGDGTRLSIL.

The V gene is TRBV23-1, the J gene TRBJ1-2, with D possibly TRBD1 on 5 matching bases. TRBV23-1 is designated an ORF whose function remains uncertain. V lost 10 bases, J lost 1 base, and 19 bases lay in between. This CDR3 is built from 15 residues. CDR3 sequence reads: CATSAPDTHNYGYTF. The CDR3 DNA reads as TGCGCCACCAGCGCCCCGGACACCCATAACTATGGCTACACCTTC.

This clone appeared a single time. Here the CDR3 reads CASTPSEGLAKNIQYF. The CDR3 DNA reads as TGTGCCAGCACTCCTAGTGAGGGGCTGGCCAAAAACATTCAGTACTTC. The rearrangement joins TRBV11-2 to TRBJ2-4, with D perhaps matching TRBD1 or TRBD2 (5 bases each). The V gene's germline CDR1 is SGHAT and CDR2 FQNNGV. Trimming shortened V by 7 bases and J by 1 base, and 17 bases separated the two germline ends. CDR3 size: 16 residues.

This clone showed up just once. Other DNA sequences in this specimen translate into the identical CDR3. The V call is TRBV18, the J call TRBJ2-1; D is perhaps TRBD2 (6 bases). The CDR3 sequence is 14 residues long. The germline V gene has CDR1 KGHSH and CDR2 LQKENI. V lost 3 bases, J lost 6 bases, and 12 bases lay in between. The CDR3: CASSPGQGGNEQFF. In DNA, the CDR3 is TGTGCCAGCTCACCGGGCCAGGGAGGCAATGAGCAGTTCTTC.

On this clone: Other DNA variants within this sample encode the same CDR3. V and J are TRBV10-3 and TRBJ1-1; the D is unclear. There are 12 residues in the CDR3. With 3 bases removed from V and 0 bases from J, the gap between germline ends came to 2 bases. Germline V gene sequence: CDR1 ENHRY, CDR2 SYGVKD. CDR3 nucleotide sequence: TGTGCCATCAGTGATGTGAACACTGAAGCTTTCTTT. Translation: CAISDVNTEAFF.

In its sample, this clone was seen once. Additional DNA sequences in this sample encode the identical CDR3. The chain uses TRBV20-1 and TRBJ1-2; 7 bases are a match to TRBD1. V shed 6 bases and J 4 bases; nucleotides not matched to a gene: 2. Germline CDR1 DFQATT, CDR2 SNEGSKA (reference sequence). The CDR3 contains 11 residues. CDR3 protein: CSARTGYGYTF. CDR3 nucleotides: TGCAGTGCGCGGACAGGCTATGGCTACACCTTC.

J is TRBJ2-3 and V is TRBV29-1; D might be TRBD2 (7 bases). Trimming shortened V by 4 bases and J by 2 bases, and 16 bases separated the two germline ends. The CDR3 is 15 amino acids. Looked up from germline, CDR1 is SQVTM and CDR2 is ANQGSEA. CDR3 nucleotides: TGCAGCGTTGCGGGGGGCCGGCAAAACACAGATACGCAGTATTTT. It encodes CSVAGGRQNTDTQYF.